This TCR beta chain was sequenced in a study of CD8 T cells in ankylosing spondylitis. Study-level findings and limits: Clones tied to disease were said to be significantly enriched in matched ankylosing spondylitis synovial fluid.

From the 5' RACE reads, TCRdb called clonotypes with MiXCR, one entry per CDR3 protein. Of 250,000 to 300,000 distinct CDR3 sequences detected, around 20% appear once; the ten largest clones hold about 8%. Concerning this clonotype: Its target is not known.

This clonotype was sampled from a male donor with ankylosing spondylitis or in good health (not recorded which). The sequenced sample was blood, either unsorted or a sorted T cell fraction (not recorded which).

This CDR3 is CASSEFRQTNEQFF. For the CDR3, the DNA is TGTGCCAGCAGTGAATTCCGCCAGACCAATGAGCAGTTCTTC. V gene TRBV25-1 combines with J gene TRBJ2-1; D is ambiguous. This CDR3 spans 14 amino acids. V was pared by 1 base and J by 6 bases, with 10 bases between. CDR1 is MGHDK and CDR2 is SYGVNS in the germline V gene.